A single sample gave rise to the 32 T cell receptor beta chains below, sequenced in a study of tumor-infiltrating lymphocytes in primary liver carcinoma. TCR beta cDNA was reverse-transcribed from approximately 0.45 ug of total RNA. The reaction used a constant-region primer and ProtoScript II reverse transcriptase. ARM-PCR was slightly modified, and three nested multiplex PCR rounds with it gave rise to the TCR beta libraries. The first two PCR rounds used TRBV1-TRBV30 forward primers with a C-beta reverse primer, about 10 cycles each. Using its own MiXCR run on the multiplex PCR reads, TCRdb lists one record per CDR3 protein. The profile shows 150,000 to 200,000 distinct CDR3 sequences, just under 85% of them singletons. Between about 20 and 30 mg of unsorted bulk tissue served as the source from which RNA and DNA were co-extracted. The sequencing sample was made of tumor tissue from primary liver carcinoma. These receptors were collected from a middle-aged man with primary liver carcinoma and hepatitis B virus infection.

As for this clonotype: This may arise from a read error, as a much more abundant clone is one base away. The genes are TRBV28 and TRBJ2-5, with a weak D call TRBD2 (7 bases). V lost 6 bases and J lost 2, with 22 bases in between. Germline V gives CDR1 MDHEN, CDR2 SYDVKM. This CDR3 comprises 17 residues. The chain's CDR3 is CASSEMEGGQGQETQYF. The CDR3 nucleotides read TGTGCCAGCAGCGAAATGGAGGGGGGGCAAGGGCAAGAGACCCAGTACTTC.

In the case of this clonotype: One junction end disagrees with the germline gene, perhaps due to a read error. In DNA form, the CDR3 reads TGTGTCTGGAGTGGAGGCAGGGCATACGAGCAGTACTTC. It is translated as CVWSGGRAYEQYF. The gene calls are TRBV30 and TRBJ2-7; D assignment may be TRBD1 or TRBD2 (5 bases each). The CDR3 extends over 13 amino acids. The germline V gene encodes CDR1 GTSNPN and CDR2 SVGIG (reference sequence).

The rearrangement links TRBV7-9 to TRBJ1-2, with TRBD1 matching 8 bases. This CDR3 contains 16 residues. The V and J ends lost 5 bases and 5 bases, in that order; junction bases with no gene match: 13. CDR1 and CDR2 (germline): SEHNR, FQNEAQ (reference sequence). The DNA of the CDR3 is TGTGCCAGCAGCCGATGCGGGACAGGTCTGGTATATGGCTACACCTTC. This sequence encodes CASSRCGTGLVYGYTF. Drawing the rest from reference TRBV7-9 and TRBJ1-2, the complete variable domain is DTGVSQNPRHKITKRGQNVTFRCDPISEHNRLYWYRQTLGQGPEFLTYFQNEAQLEKSRLLSDRFSAERPKGSFSTLEIQRTEQGDSAMYLCASSRCGTGLVYGYTFGSGTRLTVV.

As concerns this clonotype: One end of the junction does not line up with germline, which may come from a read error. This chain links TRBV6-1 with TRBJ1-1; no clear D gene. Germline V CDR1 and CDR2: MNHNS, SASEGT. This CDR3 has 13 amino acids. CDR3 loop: CVSTPKEYTEAFF. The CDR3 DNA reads TGTGTCAGCACCCCCAAGGAGTACACTGAAGCTTTCTTT.

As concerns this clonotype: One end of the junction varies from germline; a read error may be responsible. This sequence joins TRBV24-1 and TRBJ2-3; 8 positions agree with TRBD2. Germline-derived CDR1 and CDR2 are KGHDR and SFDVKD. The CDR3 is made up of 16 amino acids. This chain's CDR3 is CAISDLRSGSTDTQYF. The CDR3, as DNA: TGTGCCATCAGTGATTTGAGGAGCGGGAGCACAGATACTCAGTATTTT.

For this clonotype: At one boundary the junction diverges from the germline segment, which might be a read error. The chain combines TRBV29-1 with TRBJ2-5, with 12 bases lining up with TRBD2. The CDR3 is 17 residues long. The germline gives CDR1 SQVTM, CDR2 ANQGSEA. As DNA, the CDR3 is TGCAGCGTTGTACTAGCGGGAGGCCGCTTCAGCCAAGAGACCCAGTTGTTC. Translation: CSVVLAGGRFSQETQLF.

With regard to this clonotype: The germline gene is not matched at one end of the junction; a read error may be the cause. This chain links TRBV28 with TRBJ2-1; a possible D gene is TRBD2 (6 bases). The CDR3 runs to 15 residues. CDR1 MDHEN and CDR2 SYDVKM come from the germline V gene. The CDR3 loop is CASSLGSGVYNEHFF. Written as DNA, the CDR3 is TGTGCCAGCAGCCTCGGGAGCGGAGTCTACAATGAGCATTTCTTC.

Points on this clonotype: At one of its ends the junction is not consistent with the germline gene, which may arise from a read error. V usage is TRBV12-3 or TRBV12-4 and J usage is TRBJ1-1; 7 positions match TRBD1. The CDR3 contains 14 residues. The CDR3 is CASIPRTGNTKAFF. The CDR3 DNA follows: TGTGCCAGCATACCTCGGACAGGAAACACTAAAGCTTTCTTT.

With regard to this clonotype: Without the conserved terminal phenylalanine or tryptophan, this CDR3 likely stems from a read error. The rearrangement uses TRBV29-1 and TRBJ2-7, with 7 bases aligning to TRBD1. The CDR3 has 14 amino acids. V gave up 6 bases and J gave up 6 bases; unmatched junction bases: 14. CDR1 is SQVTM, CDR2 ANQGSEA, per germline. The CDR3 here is CSVLVTGDEGEQYL. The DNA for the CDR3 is TGCAGCGTACTAGTTACAGGGGACGAGGGCGAGCAGTACTTA.

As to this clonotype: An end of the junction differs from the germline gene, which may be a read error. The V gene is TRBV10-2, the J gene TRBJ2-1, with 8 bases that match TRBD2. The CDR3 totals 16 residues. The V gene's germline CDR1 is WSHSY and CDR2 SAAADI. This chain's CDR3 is CVSSERAGGSGSEQFF. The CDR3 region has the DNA TGCGTCAGCAGTGAGAGGGCGGGAGGATCGGGTAGTGAGCAATTCTTC.

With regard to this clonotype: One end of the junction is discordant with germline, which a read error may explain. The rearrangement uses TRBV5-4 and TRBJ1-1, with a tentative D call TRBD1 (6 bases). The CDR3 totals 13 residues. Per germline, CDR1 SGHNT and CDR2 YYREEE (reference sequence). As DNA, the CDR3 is TGTACCAGCAGCTTGGACAGGAACACTGAAGCTTTCTTT. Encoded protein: CTSSLDRNTEAFF.

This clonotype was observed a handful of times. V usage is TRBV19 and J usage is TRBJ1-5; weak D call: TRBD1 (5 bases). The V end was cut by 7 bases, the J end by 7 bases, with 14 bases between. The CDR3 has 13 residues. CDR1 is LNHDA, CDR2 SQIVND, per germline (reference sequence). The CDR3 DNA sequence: TGTGCCAGTAAAGTGGGCAGGGACCAGCCCCAGCATTTT. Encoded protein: CASKVGRDQPQHF.

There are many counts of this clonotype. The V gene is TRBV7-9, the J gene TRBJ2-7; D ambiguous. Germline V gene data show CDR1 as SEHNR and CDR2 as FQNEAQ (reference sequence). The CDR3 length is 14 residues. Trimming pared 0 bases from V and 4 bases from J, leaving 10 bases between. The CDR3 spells CASSLASTPYEQYF. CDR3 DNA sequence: TGTGCCAGCAGCTTAGCCTCGACTCCATACGAGCAGTACTTC.

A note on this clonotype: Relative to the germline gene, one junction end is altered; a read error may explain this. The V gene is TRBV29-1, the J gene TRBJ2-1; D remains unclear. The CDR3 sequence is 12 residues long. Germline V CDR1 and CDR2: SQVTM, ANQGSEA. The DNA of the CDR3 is TGCAGCGTTGAACCCATGGGGAATGAGCAGTTATTT. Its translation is CSVEPMGNEQLF.

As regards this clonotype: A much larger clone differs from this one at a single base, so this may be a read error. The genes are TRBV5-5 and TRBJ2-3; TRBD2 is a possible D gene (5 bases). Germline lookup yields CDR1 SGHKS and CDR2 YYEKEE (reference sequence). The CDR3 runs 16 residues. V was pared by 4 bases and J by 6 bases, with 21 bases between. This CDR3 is CASSPPVVGVLDTQYF. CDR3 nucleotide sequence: TGTGCCAGCAGCCCCCCAGTAGTGGGAGTTCTGGATACGCAGTATTTT.

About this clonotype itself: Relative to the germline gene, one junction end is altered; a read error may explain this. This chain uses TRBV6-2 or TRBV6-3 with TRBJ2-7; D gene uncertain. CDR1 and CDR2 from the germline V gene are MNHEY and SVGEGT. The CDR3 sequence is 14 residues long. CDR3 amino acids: CASSSYARSYDQYF. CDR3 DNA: TGTGCCAGCAGTTCCTACGCACGATCCTACGATCAGTACTTC.

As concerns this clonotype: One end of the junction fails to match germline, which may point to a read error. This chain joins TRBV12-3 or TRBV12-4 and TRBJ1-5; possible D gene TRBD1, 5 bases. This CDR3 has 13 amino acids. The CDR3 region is CATARRGNQLQHF. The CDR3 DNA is TGTGCCACCGCACGGAGGGGAAATCAGCTCCAGCATTTT.

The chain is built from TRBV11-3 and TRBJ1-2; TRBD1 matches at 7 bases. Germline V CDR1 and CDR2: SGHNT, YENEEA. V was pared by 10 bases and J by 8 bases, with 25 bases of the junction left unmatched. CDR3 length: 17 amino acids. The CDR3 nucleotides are TGTGCCATTAGCCCAGCGGGACAGTCCTCATCCCACTCCGGCTACACCTTC. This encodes CAISPAGQSSSHSGYTF.

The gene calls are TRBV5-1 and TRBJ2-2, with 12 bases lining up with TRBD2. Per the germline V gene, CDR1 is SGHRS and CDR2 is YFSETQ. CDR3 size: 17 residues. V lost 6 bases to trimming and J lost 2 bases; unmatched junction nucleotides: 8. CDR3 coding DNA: TGCGCCAGCAACTTAGAGACTAGCGGGAGAAACACCGGGGAGCTGTTTTTT. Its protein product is CASNLETSGRNTGELFF.

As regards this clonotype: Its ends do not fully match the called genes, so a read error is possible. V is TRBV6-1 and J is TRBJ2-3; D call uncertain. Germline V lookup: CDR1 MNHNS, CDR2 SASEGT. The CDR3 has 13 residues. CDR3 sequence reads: CAITSGYTDTHYF. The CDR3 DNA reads TGTGCCATTACATCGGGCTACACAGATACGCACTATTTT.

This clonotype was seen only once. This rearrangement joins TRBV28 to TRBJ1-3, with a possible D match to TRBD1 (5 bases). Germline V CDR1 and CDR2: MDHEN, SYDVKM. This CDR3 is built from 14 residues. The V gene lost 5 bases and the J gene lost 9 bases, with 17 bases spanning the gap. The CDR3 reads CASSASQVGTTIYF. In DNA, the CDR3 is TGTGCCAGCAGTGCCTCCCAGGTGGGGACCACCATATATTTT.

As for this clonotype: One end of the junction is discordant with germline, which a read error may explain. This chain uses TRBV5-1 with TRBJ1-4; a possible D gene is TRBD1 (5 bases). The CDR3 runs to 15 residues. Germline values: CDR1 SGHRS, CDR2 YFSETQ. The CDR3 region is CASSRDRPDNGKLFF. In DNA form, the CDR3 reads TGCGCCAGCAGTCGCGACAGACCGGATAATGGAAAACTGTTTTTT.

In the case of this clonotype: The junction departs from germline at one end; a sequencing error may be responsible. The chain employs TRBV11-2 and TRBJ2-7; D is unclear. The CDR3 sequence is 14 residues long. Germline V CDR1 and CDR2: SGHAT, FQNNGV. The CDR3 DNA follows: TGTGCCAGCAGCTCTATCAGGAAATCCTACGAGCACTACTTC. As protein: CASSSIRKSYEHYF.

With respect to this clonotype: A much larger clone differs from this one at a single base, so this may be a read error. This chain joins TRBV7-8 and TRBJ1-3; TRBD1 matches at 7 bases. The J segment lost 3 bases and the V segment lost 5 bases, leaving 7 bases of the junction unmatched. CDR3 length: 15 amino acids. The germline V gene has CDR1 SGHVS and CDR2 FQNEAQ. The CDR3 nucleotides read TGTGCCAGCAGCCCCGACAGGGTCAGTGGAAACACCATATATTTT. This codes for CASSPDRVSGNTIYF.

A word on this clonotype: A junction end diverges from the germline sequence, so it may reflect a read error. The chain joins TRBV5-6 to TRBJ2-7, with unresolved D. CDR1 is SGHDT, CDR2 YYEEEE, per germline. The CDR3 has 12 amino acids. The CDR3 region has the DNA TGTACCAGCAGCTTGGGCCCGGACCCGCAGTACTTC. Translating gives CTSSLGPDPQYF.

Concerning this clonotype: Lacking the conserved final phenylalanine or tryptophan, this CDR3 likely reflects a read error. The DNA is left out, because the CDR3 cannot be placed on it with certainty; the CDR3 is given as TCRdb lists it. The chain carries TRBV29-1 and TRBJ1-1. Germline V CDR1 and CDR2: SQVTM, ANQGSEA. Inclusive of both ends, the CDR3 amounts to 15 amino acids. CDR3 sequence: CSVEAGWGMNTEASL.

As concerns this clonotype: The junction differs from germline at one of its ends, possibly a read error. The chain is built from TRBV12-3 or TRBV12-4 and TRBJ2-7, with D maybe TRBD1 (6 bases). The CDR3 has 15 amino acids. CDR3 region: CAISSRTAHYYEQYF. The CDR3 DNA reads TGTGCCATCAGTTCCCGGACAGCCCACTACTACGAGCAGTACTTC.

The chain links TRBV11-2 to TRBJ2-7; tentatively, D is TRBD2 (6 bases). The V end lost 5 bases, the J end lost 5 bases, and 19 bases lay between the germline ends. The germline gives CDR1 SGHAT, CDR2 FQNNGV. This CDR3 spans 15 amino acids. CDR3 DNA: TGTGCCAGCAGCATACTATGGACGGGGGAAAACGAGCAGTACTTC. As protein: CASSILWTGENEQYF.

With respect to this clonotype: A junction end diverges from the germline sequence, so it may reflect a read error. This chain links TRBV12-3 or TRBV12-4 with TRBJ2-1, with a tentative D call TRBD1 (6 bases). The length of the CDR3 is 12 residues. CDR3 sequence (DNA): TGTGCCAACAGTTTATGGACAGACGGGCAGTTCTTC. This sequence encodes CANSLWTDGQFF.

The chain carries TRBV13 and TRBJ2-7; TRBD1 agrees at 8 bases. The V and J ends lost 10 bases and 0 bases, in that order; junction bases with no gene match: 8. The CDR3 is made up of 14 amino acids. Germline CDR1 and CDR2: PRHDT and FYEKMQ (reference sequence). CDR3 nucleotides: TGTGCCATCCGTCACAGGGGGAGCTCCTACGAGCAGTACTTC. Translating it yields CAIRHRGSSYEQYF.

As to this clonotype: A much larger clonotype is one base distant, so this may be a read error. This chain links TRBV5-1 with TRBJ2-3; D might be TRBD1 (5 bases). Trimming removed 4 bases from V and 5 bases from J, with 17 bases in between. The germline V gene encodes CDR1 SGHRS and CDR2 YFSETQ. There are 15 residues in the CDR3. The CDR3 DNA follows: TGCGCCAGCAGCCCCGGAGTAGGGGTGGGAGATACGCAGTATTTT. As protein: CASSPGVGVGDTQYF.

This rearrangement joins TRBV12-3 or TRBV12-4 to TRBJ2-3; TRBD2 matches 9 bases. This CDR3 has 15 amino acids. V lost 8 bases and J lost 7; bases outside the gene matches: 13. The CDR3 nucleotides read TGTGCCAGCTCTGGGGGACTAGCTGGAGCGAATACGCAGTATTTT. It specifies CASSGGLAGANTQYF.